This is a list of T cell receptor beta chains from one sample in a study of T-cell reconstitution after alpha-beta-depleted transplantation in children. TCRdb passed the PCR reads through MiXCR, listing each CDR3 protein once. The sample has 500,000 to 600,000 distinct CDR3 sequences; 25% to 30% are singletons. The sequencing here drew on PBMCs, taken before TCRalphabeta/CD19-depleted stem cell transplant. The receptors here all came from a boy younger than two with Wiskott-Aldrich syndrome, due to receive a stem cell transplant. The CDR3 runs from the conserved cysteine through the conserved F or W. Each record gives: clone size, V gene, J gene, CDR3 protein. Not all rows give a size; the values are once, few, many and, for expanded clones, a class.

>few|TRBV20-1|TRBJ2-5
CSATLREVEETQYF
>.|TRBV24-1|TRBJ2-5
CATSDTRDRGLETQYF
>.|TRBV6-1|TRBJ2-1
CASRGRGGSNEQFF
>few|TRBV20-1|TRBJ1-1
CSALFRGDTEAFF
>few|TRBV5-1|TRBJ2-1
CASSFPRGDNEQFF
>.|TRBV20-1|TRBJ2-1
CSARRTSDQQFF
>.|TRBV5-1|TRBJ2-1
CASSGGTSGLNEQFF
>.|TRBV30|TRBJ2-7
CAWSTDTLYEQYF
>.|TRBV7-2|TRBJ2-3
CASRRDRERSDTQYF
>few|TRBV12-3/TRBV12-4|TRBJ2-7
CASSLGAHYEQYF
>.|TRBV4-2|TRBJ2-1
CASSQRDANNEQFF
>.|TRBV6-1|TRBJ2-1
CASSRTSGNSYNEQFF
>few|TRBV6-6|TRBJ2-1
CASSSGLQDEQFF
>.|TRBV20-1|TRBJ2-2
CSARFAGTNTGELFF
>few|TRBV11-2|TRBJ2-5
CASSHRKSEETQYF
>.|TRBV20-1|TRBJ2-2
CSARETWDTGELFF
>.|TRBV20-1|TRBJ2-7
CSARDALAVYEQYF
>.|TRBV2|TRBJ2-7
CASTGAGGEYF
>few|TRBV12-3/TRBV12-4|TRBJ2-7
CASSLRQLGSYEQYF
>.|TRBV10-3|TRBJ1-4
CAISETGQGVIEKLFF
>few|TRBV29-1|TRBJ1-1
CSVLRRGQTAEAFF
>few|TRBV20-1|TRBJ2-5
CSAYRGQGQETQYF
>few|TRBV29-1|TRBJ2-5
CSVSASGKIGTQYF
>.|TRBV12-3/TRBV12-4|TRBJ2-3
CASSLRHPTDTQYF
>.|TRBV9|TRBJ2-1
CASSVRLAGGHEQFF
>.|TRBV6-5|TRBJ2-7
CASSYSGDRYEQYF
>few|TRBV7-2|TRBJ1-5
CASSLDERGNQPQHF
>.|TRBV20-1|TRBJ2-5
CSAKPGTLGETQYF
>.|TRBV5-1|TRBJ2-7
CASSLRWATYEQYF
>.|TRBV21-1|TRBJ2-1
CASSKADGTGGCDEQFF
>.|TRBV5-1|TRBJ2-1
CASSLKQLAGEQFF
>few|TRBV5-1|TRBJ2-1
CASSIAGTGGGEQFF
>.|TRBV7-9|TRBJ1-2
CASGITGTPRGYGYTF
>.|TRBV5-1|TRBJ2-2
CASSLLSMGNGELFF
>few|TRBV6-1|TRBJ2-7
CASSRTSTSYEQYF
>many|TRBV27|TRBJ2-1
CASSLSYVRGNEQFF
>.|TRBV5-1|TRBJ2-7
CASSLPSTDEQYF
>few|TRBV7-3|TRBJ2-2
CASSFKVHRLAETSNTGELFF
>few|TRBV7-8|TRBJ2-1
CASSSWRPNEQFF
>few|TRBV24-1|TRBJ2-5
CATSDTTRGETQYF
>.|TRBV4-1|TRBJ1-4
CASSKGIEKVYEKLFF
>few|TRBV5-1|TRBJ2-2
CASSASTGTTGELFF
>few|TRBV25-1|TRBJ2-1
CASSGRLAGQQFF
>.|TRBV5-1|TRBJ2-7
CASSARGGPSYEQYF
>.|TRBV20-1|TRBJ1-5
CSATTGGGSRIQPQHF
>few|TRBV7-8|TRBJ1-6
CASSITRDSESPLHF
>.|TRBV3-1|TRBJ2-6
CASSQRTGPGANVLTF
>few|TRBV5-1|TRBJ2-7
CASSWTGTSGAITYEQYF
>.|TRBV20-1|TRBJ1-5
CSASSNQPQHF
>.|TRBV27|TRBJ2-6
CASRGALLTGANVLTF
>few|TRBV6-1|TRBJ1-2
CASSDPQGSGYTF